This is a list of T cell receptor beta chains from one sample in a study of patients and donors after allogeneic stem cell transplantation. From the RT-PCR reads, TCRdb called clonotypes with MiXCR, one entry per CDR3 protein. The data contain about 230,000 distinct CDR3 sequences, 14% of them seen just once; the ten biggest clones take up around a tenth. Source material: blood, either unsorted or a sorted T cell fraction (not recorded which). These receptors were collected from a human donor who was either an allogeneic HSCT recipient or a stem cell or donor lymphocyte infusion donor (not recorded which). It is not recorded whose cells these are; they may come from a transplant donor. The CDR3 runs from the conserved cysteine through the conserved F or W. The D gene is left open where the match is weak.

v_call	j_call	d_call	cdr3_aa
TRBV6-1	TRBJ2-7	TRBD2	CASSPQVAGERYEQYF
TRBV12-3/TRBV12-4	TRBJ2-7	NA	CASSSGHEQYF
TRBV20-1	TRBJ2-1	NA	CSSSLGNLREQFF
TRBV27	TRBJ1-2	NA	CASSKNHYGYTF
TRBV20-1	TRBJ1-2	TRBD1	CSAAGTGYGYTF
TRBV11-1	TRBJ2-1	TRBD2	CASSSWASGGVQQFF
TRBV5-1	TRBJ2-1	TRBD1	CASSLLSRQGGNEQFF
TRBV9	TRBJ1-2	TRBD1	CASSPFTGGSYGYTF
TRBV20-1	TRBJ2-7	TRBD2	CSAPRTSGSFEQYF
TRBV4-3	TRBJ1-2	NA	CASSQEHGGASGYTF
TRBV15	TRBJ1-2	NA	CATSRDLGLRGGYTF
TRBV7-2	TRBJ2-7	NA	CASSSPAQAYEQYF
TRBV27	TRBJ2-5	NA	CASSRGPVETQYF
TRBV12-3/TRBV12-4	TRBJ2-7	NA	CASSSGPSKEQYF
TRBV5-5	TRBJ2-5	TRBD2	CASSTTSGQETQYF
TRBV5-6	TRBJ1-5	NA	CASSSSRQETQPQHF
TRBV20-1	TRBJ1-2	TRBD1	CSARGQGQLYGYTF
TRBV11-2	TRBJ2-7	TRBD1	CASSPQGVTQYF
TRBV20-1	TRBJ1-2	NA	CSALGGYGYTF
TRBV20-1	TRBJ2-1	TRBD2	CSAASGIYNEQFF
TRBV12-3/TRBV12-4	TRBJ1-1	TRBD1	CASSLPGTGIMNTEAFF
TRBV6-1	TRBJ2-6	NA	CASKTGSTSGANVLTF
TRBV5-6	TRBJ2-2	NA	CASSLAGTGELFF
TRBV5-1	TRBJ1-5	TRBD1	CASSLVLKPGQLPSNQPQHF
TRBV5-1	TRBJ1-1	TRBD1	CASSLAGTGFDTEAFF
TRBV20-1	TRBJ2-3	TRBD2	CSASSASGGRTDTQYF
TRBV4-3	TRBJ1-2	NA	CASSPAKQGRGGYTF
TRBV3-1	TRBJ2-5	NA	CASTSGLQETQYF
TRBV4-1	TRBJ1-2	NA	CAKKGVLYGYTF
TRBV24-1	TRBJ1-5	TRBD1	CATRRDRGFQPQHF
TRBV12-3/TRBV12-4	TRBJ1-5	NA	CASSLSGRGGNQPQHF
TRBV5-1	TRBJ2-1	TRBD1	CASSHTDRALYNEQFF
TRBV5-1	TRBJ2-5	NA	CASSKGTGPGVTQYF
TRBV11-1	TRBJ1-1	NA	CASRSGVGEAFF
TRBV5-1	TRBJ1-3	NA	CASSYTSGNTIYF
TRBV20-1	TRBJ2-7	NA	CSALRDGGNEQYF
TRBV5-1	TRBJ2-3	NA	CASSGVGNPTDTQYF
TRBV7-2	TRBJ2-1	NA	CASNTAGTFYEQFF
TRBV5-6	TRBJ2-5	NA	CASSLGQTVLETQYF
TRBV30	TRBJ1-2	NA	CAWSPRTAYGYTF
TRBV7-9	TRBJ1-1	TRBD1	CASSLGQGADTEAFF
TRBV5-6	TRBJ1-4	TRBD1	CTSSLQGEEEKLFF
TRBV12-3/TRBV12-4	TRBJ2-2	TRBD1	CASSSPGTGNTGELFF
TRBV18	TRBJ2-7	NA	CASSPASWGEQYF
TRBV19	TRBJ1-5	TRBD1	CASRTGSNQPQHF
TRBV28	TRBJ2-1	TRBD1	CASNYYRGPSSYNEQFF
TRBV23-1	TRBJ2-7	NA	CASSQSVRTYEQYF
TRBV7-9	TRBJ1-5	TRBD1	CASSEQGSNQPQHF
TRBV18	TRBJ2-1	NA	CASSPRRGNNEQFF
TRBV20-1	TRBJ2-3	TRBD1	CSASRTGTQYF
TRBV7-6	TRBJ2-1	NA	CASSQTPGGRGDEQFF
TRBV5-1	TRBJ2-1	TRBD2	CASSPDNRLAVGEYNEQFF
TRBV15	TRBJ1-4	NA	CATSRDLGDEKLFF
TRBV20-1	TRBJ2-7	TRBD2	CSAYDTSGSKYEQYF
TRBV7-9	TRBJ2-1	TRBD2	CASSLGGLGPDEQFF
TRBV7-3	TRBJ2-1	NA	CASSLNPGRGAEQFF
TRBV19	TRBJ1-6	TRBD1	CASSDRYNSPLHF
TRBV7-2	TRBJ2-1	TRBD1	CASSADRIVRNNEQFF